This T cell receptor (beta chain) was documented in a study of T cells in Graves' hyperthyroidism and ophthalmopathy. Study context: Peripheral blood was collected at initial diagnosis, before any treatment.

This CDR3 has 15 amino acids. Germline-derived CDR1 and CDR2 are SQVTM and ANQGSEA. The ends lost 4 bases at V and 8 bases at J; junction bases unmatched: 13. This clonotype was picked up many times. The TCR beta CDR3 regions underwent amplification using RNA transcripts as the source. An initial round of RT-PCR targeting the TCR CDR3 relied on the HTBI primer set. TCRdb recomputed calls from the multiplex PCR reads with MiXCR, one row per CDR3 protein. The table shows hundreds of thousands of distinct CDR3 sequences, with around 15% occurring only once. Every diagnosis used clinical symptoms, serum thyroxine and TRAb, thyroid ultrasound and orbital computed tomography.

Sequencing was carried out using blood. The chain has TRBV29-1 and TRBJ1-4; 7 bases map to TRBD1. The clonotype originates from a young woman with Graves' hyperthyroidism. The DNA for the CDR3 is TGCAGCGTTGGGAGGCTACAGGGGCGGGAGGAAAAACTGTTTTTT. It is translated as CSVGRLQGREEKLFF. Filled out from reference TRBV29-1 and TRBJ1-4, the complete variable domain reads SAVISQKPSRDICQRGTSLTIQCQVDSQVTMMFWYRQQPGQSLTLIATANQGSEATYESGFVIDKFPISRPNLTFSTLTVSNMSPEDSSIYLCSVGRLQGREEKLFFGSGTQLSVL.